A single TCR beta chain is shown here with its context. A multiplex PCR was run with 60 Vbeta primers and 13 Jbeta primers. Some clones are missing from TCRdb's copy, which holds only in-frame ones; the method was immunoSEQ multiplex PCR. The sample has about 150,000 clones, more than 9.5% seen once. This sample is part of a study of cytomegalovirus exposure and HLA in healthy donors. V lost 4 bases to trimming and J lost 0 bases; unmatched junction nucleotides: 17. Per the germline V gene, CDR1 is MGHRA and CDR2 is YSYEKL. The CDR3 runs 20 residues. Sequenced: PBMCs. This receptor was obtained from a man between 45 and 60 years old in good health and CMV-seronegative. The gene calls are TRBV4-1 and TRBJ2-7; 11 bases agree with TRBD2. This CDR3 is CASSRRAPGTSGDSSYEQYF. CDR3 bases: TGCGCCAGCAGCCGTCGGGCCCCCGGGACTAGCGGCGACAGCTCCTACGAGCAGTACTTC.